This TCR beta chain derives from a study of cytomegalovirus exposure and HLA in healthy donors. Regarding the study as a whole: A later analysis showed that HLA-associated TCR beta chains had undergone more clonal expansion than equally common others. Later analysis identified a missense DCLRE1C variant that was linked to TCR beta V- and J-gene trimming.

Each donor was nominally healthy when sampled (though unrecorded immune exposures were likely). With 60 Vbeta and 13 Jbeta primers, the PCR was carried out. Some clones are missing from TCRdb's copy, which holds only in-frame ones; the method was immunoSEQ multiplex PCR. The sample has 160,000 or so clones, over 80% seen once. Comment on this clone: What it recognizes is unknown.

V dropped 2 bases and J dropped 3; count of bases not matched to a gene: 4. The germline V gene has CDR1 MNHEY and CDR2 SMNVEV (reference sequence). CDR3 length: 14 amino acids. Input material: PBMCs. The rearrangement links TRBV27 to TRBJ2-7, with 7 bases fitting TRBD1. This TCR derives from a woman under 30 in good health and CMV-seronegative. CDR3 sequence: CASSLVTGVYEQYF. The CDR3 nucleotides are TGTGCCAGCAGTTTAGTTACAGGGGTCTACGAGCAGTACTTC.